This TCR beta chain derives from a study of Tregs in tolerant kidney transplant recipients. Unstimulated Tregs (CD4+CD25+CD127-) and CD4+CD25- non-Tregs were sorted from PBMCs. Trimming took 8 bases from V and 0 from J; bases not matched to a gene: 11. CDR3 size: 17 residues. Findings and caveats of the study: Nucleotide sequences could not be compared across some patients' samples due to primer changes.

Comments on this clone: The antigen is unknown. The read finishes 3 residues shy of the CDR3 end, and the germline J gene is used to complete it.

The repertoire was sequenced with immunoSEQ multiplex PCR; TCRdb's copy has only in-frame clones and lacks some. The sample table includes about 30,000 clones. This clonotype was obtained from a human donor who received a combined kidney and bone marrow transplant. The sequencing here drew on CD8+ T cells from blood, taken before the transplant. This chain joins TRBV23-1 and TRBJ1-5; 9 positions match TRBD1. TRBV23-1 is given ORF status, its function remaining uncertain. Partial CDR3 DNA: TGCGCCAGCCGACCGGGACAGGGTTCCGATAGCAATCAGCCC. Translated, it gives CASRPGQGSDSNQP. The entire CDR3 protein reads CASRPGQGSDSNQPQHF.